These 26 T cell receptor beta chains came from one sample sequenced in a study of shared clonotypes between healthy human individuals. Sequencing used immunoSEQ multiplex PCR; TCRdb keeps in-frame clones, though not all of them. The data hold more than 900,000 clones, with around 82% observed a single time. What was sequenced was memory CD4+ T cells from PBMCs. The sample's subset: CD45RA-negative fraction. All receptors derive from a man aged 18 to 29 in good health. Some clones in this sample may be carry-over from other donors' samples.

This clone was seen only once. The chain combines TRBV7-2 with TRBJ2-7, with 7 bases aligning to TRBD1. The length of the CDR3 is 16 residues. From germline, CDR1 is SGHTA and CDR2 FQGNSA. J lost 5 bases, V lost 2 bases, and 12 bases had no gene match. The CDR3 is CASSLPGKGAKNEQYF. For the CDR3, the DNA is TGTGCCAGCAGCTTACCCGGGAAGGGGGCGAAAAACGAGCAGTACTTC.

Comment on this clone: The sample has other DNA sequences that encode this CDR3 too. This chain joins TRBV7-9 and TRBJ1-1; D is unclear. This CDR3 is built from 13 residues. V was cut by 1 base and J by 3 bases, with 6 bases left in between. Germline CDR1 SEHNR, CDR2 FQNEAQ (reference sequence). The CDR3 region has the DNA TGTGCCAGCAGCTTAGAGGGTGACACTGAAGCTTTCTTT. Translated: CASSLEGDTEAFF.

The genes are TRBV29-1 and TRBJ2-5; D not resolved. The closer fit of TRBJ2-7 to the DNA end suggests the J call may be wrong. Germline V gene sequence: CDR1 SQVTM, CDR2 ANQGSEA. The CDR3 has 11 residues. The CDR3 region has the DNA TGCAGCGTTGATTCGGGTTACGAGCAGTACTTC. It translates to CSVDSGYEQYF.

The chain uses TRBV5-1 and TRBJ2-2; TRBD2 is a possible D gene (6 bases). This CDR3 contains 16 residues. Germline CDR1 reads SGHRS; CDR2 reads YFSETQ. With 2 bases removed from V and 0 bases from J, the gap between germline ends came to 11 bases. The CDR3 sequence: CASSFGDSTNTGELFF. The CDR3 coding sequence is TGCGCCAGCAGCTTTGGGGACTCGACGAACACCGGGGAGCTGTTTTTT.

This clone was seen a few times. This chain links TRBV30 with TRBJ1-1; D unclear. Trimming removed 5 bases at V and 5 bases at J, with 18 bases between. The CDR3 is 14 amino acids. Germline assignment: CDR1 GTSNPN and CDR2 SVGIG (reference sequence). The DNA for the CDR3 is TGTGCCTGGTCCAAACCCAGGTTCGCGACTGAAGCTTTCTTT. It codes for CAWSKPRFATEAFF.

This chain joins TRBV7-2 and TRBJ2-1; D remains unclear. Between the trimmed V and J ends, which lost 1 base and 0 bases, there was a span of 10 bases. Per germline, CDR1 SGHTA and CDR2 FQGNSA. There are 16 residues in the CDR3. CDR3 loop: CASSLGRRSSYNEQFF. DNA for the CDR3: TGTGCCAGCAGCTTAGGGCGGCGGAGCTCCTACAATGAGCAGTTCTTC.

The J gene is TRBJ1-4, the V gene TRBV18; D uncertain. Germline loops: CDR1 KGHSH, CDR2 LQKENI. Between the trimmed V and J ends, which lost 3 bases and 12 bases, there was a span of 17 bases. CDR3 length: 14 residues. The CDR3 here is CASSPLNTPGELFF. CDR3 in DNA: TGTGCCAGCTCACCCCTGAACACCCCTGGGGAACTGTTTTTT.

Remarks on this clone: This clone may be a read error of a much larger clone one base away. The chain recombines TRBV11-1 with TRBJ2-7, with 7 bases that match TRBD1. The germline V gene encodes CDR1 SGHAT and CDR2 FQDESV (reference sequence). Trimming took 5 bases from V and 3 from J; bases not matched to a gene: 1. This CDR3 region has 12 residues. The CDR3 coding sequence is TGTGCCAGCAGCCGACAGGGCTACGAGCAGTACTTC. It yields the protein CASSRQGYEQYF.

CDR3 bases: TGTGCCAGCAGTCCGGGACTAGCGGGAGCATTTGAGCAGTTCTTC. Encoded protein: CASSPGLAGAFEQFF. The J gene is TRBJ2-1, the V gene TRBV27; TRBD2 agrees at 14 bases. The CDR3 contains 15 residues. Per the germline V gene, CDR1 is MNHEY and CDR2 is SMNVEV (reference sequence). After removal of 5 bases from V and 9 bases from J, the junction contained 6 bases not matched to a gene.

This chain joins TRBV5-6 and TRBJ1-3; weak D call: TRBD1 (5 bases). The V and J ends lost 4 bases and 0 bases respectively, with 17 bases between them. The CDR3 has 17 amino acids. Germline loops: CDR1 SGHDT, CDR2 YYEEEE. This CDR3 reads CASSPGLKGYSGNTIYF. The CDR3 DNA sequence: TGTGCCAGCAGCCCCGGGCTGAAGGGGTACTCTGGAAACACCATATATTTT.

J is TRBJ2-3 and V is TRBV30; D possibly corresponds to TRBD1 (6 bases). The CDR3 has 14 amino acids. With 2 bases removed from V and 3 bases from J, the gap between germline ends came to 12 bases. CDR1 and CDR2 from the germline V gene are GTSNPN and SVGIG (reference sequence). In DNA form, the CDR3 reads TGTGCCTGGAGTTTAATGGGGGCGACAGATACGCAGTATTTT. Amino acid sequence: CAWSLMGATDTQYF.

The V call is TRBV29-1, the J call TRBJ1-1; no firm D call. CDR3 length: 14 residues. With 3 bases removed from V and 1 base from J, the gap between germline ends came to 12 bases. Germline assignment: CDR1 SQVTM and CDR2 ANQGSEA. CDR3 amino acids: CSVDRVAGNTEAFF. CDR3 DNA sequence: TGCAGCGTTGATCGGGTAGCAGGGAACACTGAAGCTTTCTTT.

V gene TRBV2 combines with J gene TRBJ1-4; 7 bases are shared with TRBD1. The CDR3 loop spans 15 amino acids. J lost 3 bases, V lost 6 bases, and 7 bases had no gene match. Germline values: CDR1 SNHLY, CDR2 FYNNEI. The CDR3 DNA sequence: TGTGCCAGCAGCGATACAGGGGCCCCTAATGAAAAACTGTTTTTT. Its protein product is CASSDTGAPNEKLFF.

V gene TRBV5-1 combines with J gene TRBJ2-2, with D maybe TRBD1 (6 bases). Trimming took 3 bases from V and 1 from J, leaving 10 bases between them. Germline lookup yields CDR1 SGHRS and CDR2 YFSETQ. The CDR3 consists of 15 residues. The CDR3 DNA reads TGCGCCAGCAGCTGGGAGACAGGGAACACCGGGGAGCTGTTTTTT. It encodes CASSWETGNTGELFF.

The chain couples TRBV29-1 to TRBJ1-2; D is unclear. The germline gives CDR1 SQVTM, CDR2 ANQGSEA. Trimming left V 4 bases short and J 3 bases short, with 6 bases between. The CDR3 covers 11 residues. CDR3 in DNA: TGCAGCGTTGGTACAGACTATGGCTACACCTTC. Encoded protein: CSVGTDYGYTF.

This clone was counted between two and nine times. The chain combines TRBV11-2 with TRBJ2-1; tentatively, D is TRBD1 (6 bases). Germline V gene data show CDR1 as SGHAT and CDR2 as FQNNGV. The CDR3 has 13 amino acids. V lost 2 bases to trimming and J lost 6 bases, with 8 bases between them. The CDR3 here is CASSLSRGNEQFF. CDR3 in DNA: TGTGCCAGCAGCTTATCCAGGGGCAATGAGCAGTTCTTC.

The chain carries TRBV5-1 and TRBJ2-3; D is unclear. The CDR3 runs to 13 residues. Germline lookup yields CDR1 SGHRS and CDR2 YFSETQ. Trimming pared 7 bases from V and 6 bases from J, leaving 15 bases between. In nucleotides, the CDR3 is TGCGCCAGCCGGACGGCCTCAATTGATACGCAGTATTTT. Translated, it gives CASRTASIDTQYF.

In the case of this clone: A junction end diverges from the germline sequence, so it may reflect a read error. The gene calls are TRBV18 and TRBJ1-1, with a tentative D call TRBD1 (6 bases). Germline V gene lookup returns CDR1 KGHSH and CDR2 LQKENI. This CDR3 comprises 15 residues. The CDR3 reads CAGSPSGVSDYEAFF. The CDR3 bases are TGTGCCGGCTCACCATCAGGGGTCTCGGATTACGAAGCTTTCTTT.

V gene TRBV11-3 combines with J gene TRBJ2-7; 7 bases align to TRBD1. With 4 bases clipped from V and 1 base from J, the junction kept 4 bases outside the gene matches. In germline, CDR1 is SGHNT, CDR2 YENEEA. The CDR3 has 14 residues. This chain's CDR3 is CASSSSGGSYEQYF. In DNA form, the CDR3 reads TGTGCCAGCAGCTCTTCAGGGGGATCCTACGAGCAGTACTTC.

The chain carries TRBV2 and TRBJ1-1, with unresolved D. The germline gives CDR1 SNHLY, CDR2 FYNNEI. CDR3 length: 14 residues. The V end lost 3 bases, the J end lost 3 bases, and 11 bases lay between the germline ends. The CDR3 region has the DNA TGTGCCAGCAGTGAGGGAGAGTTAGACACTGAAGCTTTCTTT. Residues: CASSEGELDTEAFF.

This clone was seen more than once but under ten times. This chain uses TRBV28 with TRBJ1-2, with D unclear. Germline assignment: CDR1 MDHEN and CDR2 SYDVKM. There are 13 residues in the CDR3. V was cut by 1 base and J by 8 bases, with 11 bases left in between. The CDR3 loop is CASSLFGSWGYTF. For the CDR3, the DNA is TGTGCCAGCAGTTTATTTGGTTCATGGGGCTACACCTTC.

The chain's CDR3 is CASYRGREQYF. CDR3 sequence (DNA): TGTGCCAGTTACAGGGGGCGCGAGCAGTACTTC. The gene calls are TRBV28 and TRBJ2-7; 9 nucleotides match TRBD1. Trimming removed 9 bases from V and 6 bases from J; junction bases left unmatched: 3. The CDR3 totals 11 residues. Germline V gene data show CDR1 as MDHEN and CDR2 as SYDVKM.

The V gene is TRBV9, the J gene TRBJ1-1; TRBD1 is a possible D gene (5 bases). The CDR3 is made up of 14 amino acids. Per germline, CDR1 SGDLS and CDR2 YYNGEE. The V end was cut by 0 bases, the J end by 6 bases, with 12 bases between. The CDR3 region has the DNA TGTGCCAGCAGCGTAGGGTGGGGGGAATCTGAAGCTTTCTTT. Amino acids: CASSVGWGESEAFF.

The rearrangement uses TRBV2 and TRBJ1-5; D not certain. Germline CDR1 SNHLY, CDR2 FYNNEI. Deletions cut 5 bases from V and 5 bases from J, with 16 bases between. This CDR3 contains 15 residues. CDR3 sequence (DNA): TGTGCCAGCAGTCCCCCAAACACCTATTATCAGCCCCAGCATTTT. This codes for CASSPPNTYYQPQHF.

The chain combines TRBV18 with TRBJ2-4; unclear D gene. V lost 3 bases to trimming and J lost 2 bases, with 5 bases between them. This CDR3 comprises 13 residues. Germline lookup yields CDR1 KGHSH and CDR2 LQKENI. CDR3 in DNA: TGTGCCAGCTCACCGGGATCCAAAAACATTCAGTACTTC. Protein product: CASSPGSKNIQYF. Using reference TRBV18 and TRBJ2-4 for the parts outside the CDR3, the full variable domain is NAGVMQNPRHLVRRRGQEARLRCSPMKGHSHVYWYRQLPEEGLKFMVYLQKENIIDESGMPKERFSAEFPKEGPSILRIQQVVRGDSAAYFCASSPGSKNIQYFGAGTRLSVL.

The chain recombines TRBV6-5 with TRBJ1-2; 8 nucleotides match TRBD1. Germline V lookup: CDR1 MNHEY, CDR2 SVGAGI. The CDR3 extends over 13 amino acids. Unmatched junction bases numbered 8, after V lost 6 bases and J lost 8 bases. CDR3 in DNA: TGTGCCAGCAGAGTCAGGGGGCGCCCGGGCTACACCTTC. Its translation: CASRVRGRPGYTF.